These 17 T cell receptor beta chains originate from one sample sequenced in a study of blood T cells in healthy people across ages. Primers used in a second PCR of about 7 to 11 cycles were a sample-barcoded 5' primer and a J-beta primer mix. TCRdb called the 5' RACE reads again in MiXCR, with one record for every CDR3 protein. Among about 730,000 distinct CDR3 sequences, around 40% were seen once, and the ten largest hold around a fifth. Sequencing was carried out using blood. Every receptor here comes from a woman aged 60-75 years in good health.

The chain carries TRBV18 and TRBJ1-4, with D possibly matching TRBD1 (5 bases). This CDR3 is 15 amino acids long. Trimming removed 0 bases from V and 6 bases from J, with 11 bases in between. CDR1 KGHSH and CDR2 LQKENI come from the germline V gene. In DNA, the CDR3 is TGTGCCAGCTCACCACCGGAGGGGCCTTATGAAAAACTGTTTTTT. Its protein is CASSPPEGPYEKLFF.

This clonotype was observed a few times. The chain has TRBV7-7 and TRBJ2-3, with 9 bases lining up with TRBD1. J lost 5 bases, V lost 3 bases, and 6 bases had no gene match. The CDR3 covers 15 residues. The V gene's germline CDR1 is SSHAT and CDR2 FNYEAQ (reference sequence). For the CDR3, the DNA is TGTGCCAGCAGCTTTGGGACAGGGAATATAGATACGCAGTATTTT. It codes for CASSFGTGNIDTQYF. Full variable domain (remainder filled in from reference TRBV7-7 and TRBJ2-3): GAGVSQSPRYKVTKRGQDVTLRCDPISSHATLYWYQQALGQGPEFLTYFNYEAQPDKSGLPSDRFSAERPEGSISTLTIQRTEQRDSAMYRCASSFGTGNIDTQYFGPGTRLTVL.

The V call is TRBV12-3 or TRBV12-4, the J call TRBJ2-1, with no clear D. The V and J ends lost 3 bases and 6 bases respectively, with 12 bases between them. CDR3 length equals 14 residues. This CDR3 reads CASSFWRQPNEQFF. The CDR3 nucleotides read TGTGCCAGCAGTTTCTGGCGTCAGCCCAATGAGCAGTTCTTC.

The chain employs TRBV11-2 and TRBJ2-1; possible D gene TRBD2, 6 bases. V lost 4 bases and J lost 7, with 14 bases in between. The CDR3 is 14 residues long. CDR1 SGHAT and CDR2 FQNNGV come from the germline V gene. CDR3 region: CASSSLTGENEQFF. DNA of the CDR3: TGTGCCAGCAGCTCCTTGACGGGGGAGAATGAGCAGTTCTTC.

CDR3 DNA sequence: TGTGCCAGCAGCAGAGGCGGGGGGGATCTTGAGCAGTTCTTC. It encodes CASSRGGGDLEQFF. J is TRBJ2-1 and V is TRBV7-9; 9 nucleotides match TRBD2. The ends lost 5 bases at V and 9 bases at J; junction bases unmatched: 8. The CDR3 loop spans 14 amino acids. Germline V gene lookup returns CDR1 SEHNR and CDR2 FQNEAQ (reference sequence).

V and J are TRBV5-8 and TRBJ2-7, with D maybe TRBD1 (6 bases). Germline values: CDR1 SGHTS, CDR2 YDEGEE. The CDR3 runs 15 residues. The V and J ends lost 1 base and 4 bases respectively, with 15 bases between them. In DNA, the CDR3 is TGTGCCAGCAGCTTGTGGGCAGGGACAATTTACGAGCAGTACTTC. It encodes CASSLWAGTIYEQYF.

The table lists this clonotype with many counts. The chain combines TRBV5-1 with TRBJ2-1, with D perhaps TRBD1 (6 bases). This CDR3 comprises 17 residues. Germline loops: CDR1 SGHRS, CDR2 YFSETQ. The V end lost 0 bases, the J end lost 0 bases, and 13 bases lay between the germline ends. Written as DNA, the CDR3 is TGCGCCAGCAGCTTGGAGGCAGGGGCGGACTCCTACAATGAGCAGTTCTTC. It specifies CASSLEAGADSYNEQFF.

This clonotype was recorded a few times. The chain joins TRBV28 to TRBJ2-1; tentatively, D is TRBD1 or TRBD2 (6 bases each). The CDR3 is 13 amino acids. CDR1 is MDHEN, CDR2 SYDVKM, per germline. Trimming stripped 10 bases from V and 6 bases from J, with 16 bases between. The chain's CDR3 is CATKGGWGNEQFF. The CDR3 DNA follows: TGTGCCACGAAGGGGGGCTGGGGCAATGAGCAGTTCTTC.

The chain recombines TRBV5-1 with TRBJ1-1; possible D gene TRBD1, 6 bases. The CDR3 loop spans 14 amino acids. CDR1 and CDR2 from the germline V gene are SGHRS and YFSETQ. Trimming pared 4 bases from V and 3 bases from J, leaving 13 bases between. CDR3 sequence reads: CASSNAGVDTEAFF. The CDR3 nucleotides are TGCGCCAGCAGCAACGCAGGGGTCGACACTGAAGCTTTCTTT. The full variable domain, completed using reference TRBV5-1 and TRBJ1-1, is KAGVTQTPRYLIKTRGQQVTLSCSPISGHRSVSWYQQTPGQGLQFLFEYFSETQRNKGNFPGRFSGRQFSNSRSEMNVSTLELGDSALYLCASSNAGVDTEAFFGQGTRLTVV.

The gene calls are TRBV10-3 and TRBJ2-7; 8 positions agree with TRBD1. This CDR3 is built from 11 residues. With 8 bases clipped from V and 6 bases from J, the junction kept 3 bases outside the gene matches. CDR1 is ENHRY, CDR2 SYGVKD, per germline. CDR3 sequence: CAILQGGEQYF. CDR3 sequence (DNA): TGTGCCATCCTACAGGGGGGCGAGCAGTACTTC.

V and J are TRBV3-1 and TRBJ2-5; either TRBD1 or TRBD2 may fit D (5 bases each). V gave up 0 bases and J gave up 3 bases, with 17 bases separating them. Germline CDR1 is LGHDT and CDR2 is YNNKEL (reference sequence). The CDR3 contains 17 residues. CDR3 bases: TGTGCCAGCAGCCAAGAATTCGGGACCGCGTCCAAAGAGACCCAGTACTTC. Translation gives CASSQEFGTASKETQYF.

This clonotype came up many times. The chain joins TRBV6-5 to TRBJ2-3; 7 positions agree with TRBD2. V trimming: 7 bases; J trimming: 3 bases; junction bases outside the gene matches: 7. This CDR3 spans 14 amino acids. Germline lookup yields CDR1 MNHEY and CDR2 SVGAGI. This chain's CDR3 is CASKWTRWTDTQYF. For the CDR3, the DNA is TGTGCCAGCAAATGGACTAGATGGACAGATACGCAGTATTTT.

This clonotype appeared a few times. This rearrangement joins TRBV3-1 to TRBJ2-7, with 15 bases identical to TRBD2. CDR3 length: 16 amino acids. Germline trimming cut 4 bases from V and 6 bases from J; bases unmatched to any gene: 7. Germline V CDR1 and CDR2: LGHDT, YNNKEL (reference sequence). The CDR3 loop is CASSPPPGLAGGEQYF. CDR3 nucleotide sequence: TGTGCCAGCAGCCCGCCGCCGGGACTAGCGGGAGGCGAGCAGTACTTC.

Concerning this clonotype itself: A much more abundant neighbour one base away suggests this may be a read error. V gene TRBV9 combines with J gene TRBJ2-3; either TRBD1 or TRBD2 may supply D (5 bases each). This CDR3 spans 16 amino acids. V was shortened by 3 bases and J by 2 bases, with 16 bases between the two germline ends. Germline lookup yields CDR1 SGDLS and CDR2 YYNGEE. The CDR3 is CASSAPGRAATDTQYF. CDR3 DNA sequence: TGTGCCAGCAGCGCCCCGGGACGAGCCGCCACAGATACGCAGTATTTT.

This clonotype was seen only a few times. The rearrangement uses TRBV18 and TRBJ2-3; possibly TRBD2 for D (5 bases). CDR3 length equals 16 residues. Germline V CDR1 and CDR2: KGHSH, LQKENI. V was cut by 3 bases and J by 1 base, with 14 bases left in between. CDR3 loop: CASSPRKAGGTDTQYF. In DNA form, the CDR3 reads TGTGCCAGCTCACCGCGAAAGGCGGGCGGCACAGATACGCAGTATTTT.

This clonotype has a handful of counts. The chain carries TRBV3-1 and TRBJ2-5; either TRBD1 or TRBD2 may supply D (5 bases each). This CDR3 comprises 15 residues. The germline gives CDR1 LGHDT, CDR2 YNNKEL (reference sequence). Trimming removed 8 bases from V and 1 base from J, with 17 bases in between. This chain's CDR3 is CASAPHPGPQETQYF. CDR3 in DNA: TGTGCCAGCGCGCCTCATCCGGGACCCCAAGAGACCCAGTACTTC.

This chain links TRBV14 with TRBJ2-7, with 11 nucleotides matching TRBD2. This CDR3 has 15 amino acids. The germline gives CDR1 SGHDN, CDR2 FVKESK. The V gene end was trimmed by 4 bases and the J gene end by 3 bases; junction bases not matched to a gene: 5. The CDR3 is CASSRPGLAVYEQYF. The CDR3 coding sequence is TGTGCCAGCAGCCGTCCGGGACTAGCGGTCTACGAGCAGTACTTC.